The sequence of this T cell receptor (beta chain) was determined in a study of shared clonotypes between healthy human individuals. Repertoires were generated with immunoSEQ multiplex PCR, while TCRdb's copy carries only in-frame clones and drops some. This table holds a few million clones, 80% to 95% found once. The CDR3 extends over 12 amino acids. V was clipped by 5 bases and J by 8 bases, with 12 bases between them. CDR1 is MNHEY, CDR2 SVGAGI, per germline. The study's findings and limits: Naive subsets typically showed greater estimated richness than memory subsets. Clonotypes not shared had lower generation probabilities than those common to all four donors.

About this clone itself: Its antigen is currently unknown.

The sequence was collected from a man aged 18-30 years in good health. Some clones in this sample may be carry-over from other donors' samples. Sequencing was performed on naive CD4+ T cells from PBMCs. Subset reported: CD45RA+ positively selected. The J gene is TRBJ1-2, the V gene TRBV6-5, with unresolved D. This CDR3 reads CASSQQAWGYTF. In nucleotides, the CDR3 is TGTGCCAGCAGTCAGCAGGCCTGGGGCTACACCTTC.